One T cell receptor beta chain is described in this entry. Its antigen is as yet unknown. This sample stems from a study of radiation and T cells in renal cell carcinoma. Study-wide results and limits: From baseline, blood top tumor clonotypes peaked at 2 weeks post-radiation.

Time point meaning: blood 4 weeks post-SBRT, at nephrectomy. The treatment denotes: 15 Gy SBRT to primary tumor, nephrectomy 4 weeks later. Nephrectomy followed 15 Gy stereotactic body radiation by 4 weeks. After SBRT, blood was collected at 2 and 4 weeks, plus baseline. Data came from immunoSEQ multiplex PCR; TCRdb stores just in-frame clones and leaves some out. The sample consists of some 150,000 clones, around 88% of them appearing once. Germline V lookup: CDR1 SNHLY, CDR2 FYNNEI. Trimming cost V 6 bases and J 0 bases, with 18 bases left between them. The CDR3 is 17 amino acids. The receptor comes from a woman aged 50 to 60 with renal cell carcinoma. The sequenced sample was blood, obtained from a patient whose treatment included radiotherapy and nephrectomy. This chain connects TRBV2 to TRBJ1-5; D possibly corresponds to TRBD1 (5 bases). CDR3 protein: CASRNLGAGYSNQPQHF. The CDR3 DNA reads TGTGCCAGCAGAAATTTAGGTGCAGGGTATAGCAATCAGCCCCAGCATTTT.